This TCR beta chain was captured in a study of preoperative IRX-2 immunotherapy in early breast cancer (dated by TCRdb to the late 2010s). A word on this clone: Its cognate antigen has yet to be identified. No base quality values were provided; no much bigger clone lies one nucleotide off.

The library came from the immunoSEQ multiplex PCR assay. Drawn from immuneACCESS, this table holds only the in-frame rearrangements with V and J called that TCRdb kept. Clones are partly lost; checked studies trace under half to an unresolved V gene and leave the rest unexplained. The sample table records approximately 26,000 clones; approximately 80% of these occur just once. Around 2.3% of the sample is in the top ten clones. The sample's treatment or condition label, in plain terms: preoperative locoregional IRX-2 cytokine immunotherapy. The samples were obtained from a phase Ib study that tested preoperative, locoregional IRX-2 cytokine immunotherapy meant to prime immune responses. Donors were patients with early-stage breast cancer who received IRX-2 before surgery. This TCR was sampled from a human donor with breast cancer. The starting material was lymph node tissue, obtained before IRX-2 immunotherapy.

The bases read TGTGCCAGCAGGGGGACAGGGGCCCACTCCTACGAGCAGTACTTC. Its amino acids are CASRGTGAHSYEQYF. The sequence is built from TRBV6-8 and TRBJ2-7, with 10 central nucleotides matching TRBD1. V is cut back by 6 bases and J by 0 bases, with 5 bases in the junction unmatched. CDR1 and CDR2 were assigned from the germline V gene as MNHGY and SAAAGT. From its cysteine to its phenylalanine, the CDR3 spans 15 amino acids. Kept here is only the CDR3 DNA, which spans 45 bases and is read in frame from base 1.